The sequence of this T cell receptor beta chain was determined in a study of early T cells in non-severe SARS-CoV-2 infection. Study-level information: Chains stayed unpaired after sequencing of bulk RNA from unsorted whole blood.

This clonotype has at least ten counts. Its specificity is unknown. The TCR library protocol was used to attach unique molecular identifiers. These identifiers were attached to individual cDNA molecules. TCRdb analysed the 5' RACE reads with MiXCR anew, one entry per CDR3 protein. Here the sample spans about 58,000 distinct CDR3 sequences, 12% being singletons. Study-wide results and caveats: The study's VDJdb matching favored anti-spike CD8 responses and missed private and CD4 specificities.

The trim removed 1 base at V and 5 bases at J, leaving 4 bases unmatched. The CDR3 contains 15 residues. Per the germline V gene, CDR1 is SGHTA and CDR2 is FQGNSA. Here the sequenced sample was whole blood, taken at baseline. The source of this sequence is an adult who was a healthcare worker with PCR-confirmed SARS-CoV-2 infection or an uninfected control (not recorded which). The donor label of this sample is uncertain. The V gene is TRBV7-2, the J gene TRBJ1-2; 10 bases line up with TRBD1. The CDR3 spells CASSLGQGAPYGYTF. Written as DNA, the CDR3 is TGTGCCAGCAGCTTAGGACAGGGGGCCCCGTATGGCTACACCTTC.